The 28 T cell receptor beta chains presented below share a single source sample, sequenced in a study of vaccination effects on CD4 cells after COVID-19. Assay: immunoSEQ multiplex PCR; the TCRdb copy retains only in-frame clones and omits some. Among about 53,000 clones, about 83% were seen once, and the ten largest hold 3%. Following 10 days of culture, CD4+ T cells were isolated. The antigens these receptors bind are not known. The sample in question was CD4+ T cells from PBMCs cultured without peptide, obtained before COVID-19 vaccination. The receptors come from a human donor who received a COVID-19 vaccine.

This clone has just a few counts. The rearrangement links TRBV2 to TRBJ2-1; D gene uncertain. The CDR3 runs to 15 residues. V was trimmed by 1 base and J by 9 bases, leaving 16 bases between them. Germline CDR1 reads SNHLY; CDR2 reads FYNNEI. CDR3 nucleotides: TGTGCCAGCAGTGAAGTCCAACTAAATTTAGGTGAGCAGTTCTTC. Translating gives CASSEVQLNLGEQFF.

This CDR3 is CASSQGPPGQGYGYTF. The CDR3 coding sequence is TGTGCCAGCAGCCAGGGGCCGCCGGGACAGGGCTATGGCTACACCTTC. The J gene is TRBJ1-2, the V gene TRBV14, with 9 positions matching TRBD1. V was clipped by 3 bases and J by 4 bases; unmatched bases: 9. Germline values: CDR1 SGHDN, CDR2 FVKESK. CDR3 length: 16 residues.

The sample holds one count of this clone. The rearrangement links TRBV29-1 to TRBJ1-1; no clear D. The V end was cut by 4 bases, the J end by 2 bases, with 11 bases between. This CDR3 is built from 13 residues. CDR1 and CDR2 (germline): SQVTM, ANQGSEA. The CDR3 sequence: CSVGHLINTEAFF. The CDR3 region has the DNA TGCAGCGTTGGCCATCTAATTAACACTGAAGCTTTCTTT.

The V and J genes are TRBV2 and TRBJ2-5, with D hard to call. The V and J ends lost 6 bases and 1 base respectively, with 3 bases between them. CDR1 is SNHLY and CDR2 is FYNNEI in the germline V gene. This CDR3 comprises 11 residues. CDR3 loop: CASRVQETQYF. CDR3 in DNA: TGTGCCAGCAGGGTCCAAGAGACCCAGTACTTC.

The rearrangement joins TRBV7-9 to TRBJ1-4; 9 nucleotides match TRBD1. Looked up from germline, CDR1 is SEHNR and CDR2 is FQNEAQ (reference sequence). The CDR3 runs to 12 residues. J lost 13 bases, V lost 3 bases, and 3 bases had no gene match. In DNA form, the CDR3 reads TGTGCCAGCAGCTTGGGACAGGGTAGACTGTTTTTT. It encodes CASSLGQGRLFF. Full variable domain (rest looked up from reference TRBV7-9 and TRBJ1-4): DTGVSQNPRHKITKRGQNVTFRCDPISEHNRLYWYRQTLGQGPEFLTYFQNEAQLEKSRLLSDRFSAERPKGSFSTLEIQRTEQGDSAMYLCASSLGQGRLFFGSGTQLSVL.

The V gene is TRBV5-1, the J gene TRBJ1-3; the D gene is possibly TRBD1 (6 bases). CDR3 length: 16 amino acids. From germline, CDR1 is SGHRS and CDR2 YFSETQ. Trimming shortened V by 0 bases and J by 1 base, and 11 bases separated the two germline ends. In DNA form, the CDR3 reads TGCGCCAGCAGCTTGGAGCTGGGGGCTTCTGGAAACACCATATATTTT. This encodes CASSLELGASGNTIYF.

The chain recombines TRBV30 with TRBJ1-1, with a tentative D call TRBD1 (6 bases). Germline CDR1 is GTSNPN and CDR2 is SVGIG (reference sequence). V was pared by 0 bases and J by 5 bases, with 13 bases between. This CDR3 is built from 14 residues. Here the CDR3 reads CAWSVAGGRTEAFF. As DNA, the CDR3 is TGTGCCTGGAGTGTAGCGGGGGGCCGAACTGAAGCTTTCTTT.

V usage is TRBV1 and J usage is TRBJ2-7. TRBV1 is a recognized pseudogene. This CDR3 is built from 10 residues. The CDR3 reads CTSSQDQQYV. The CDR3 nucleotides are TGCACCAGCAGCCAAGATCAGCAGTACGTC.

This chain's CDR3 is CASSPVRSGGDTIYF. CDR3 bases: TGTGCCAGCAGCCCAGTGCGGTCGGGGGGGGACACCATATATTTT. V and J are TRBV7-2 and TRBJ1-3; perhaps TRBD1 as D (5 bases). The germline V and J ends were trimmed by 5 bases and 8 bases, with 19 bases remaining between them. The CDR3 consists of 15 residues. Germline CDR1 SGHTA, CDR2 FQGNSA.

This chain links TRBV21-1 with TRBJ2-1; the DNA was not used to check the table's D call, TRBD1. TRBV21-1 is assigned pseudogene status. The CDR3 extends over 15 amino acids. The CDR3 protein is CASSSRRTAYNEQFF. The CDR3 nucleotides read TGTGCCAGCAGCTCACGACGGACAGCCTACAATGAGCAGTTCTTC.

There are a few counts of this clone. The chain combines TRBV4-1 with TRBJ1-2; TRBD1 aligns across 11 bases. Per germline, CDR1 MGHRA and CDR2 YSYEKL. This CDR3 region has 18 residues. Unmatched junction bases numbered 8, after V lost 0 bases and J lost 2 bases. The CDR3 region has the DNA TGCGCCAGCAGCCAAGATCGGACAGGGGGCGCATCGAACTATGGCTACACCTTC. Translated: CASSQDRTGGASNYGYTF.

This chain connects TRBV5-6 to TRBJ1-2; D ambiguous. V shed 0 bases and J shed 5 bases, with 5 bases lying between them. Germline loops: CDR1 SGHDT, CDR2 YYEEEE. This CDR3 has 12 residues. The CDR3 here is CASSLVLYGYTF. For the CDR3, the DNA is TGTGCCAGCAGCTTGGTCCTTTATGGCTACACCTTC.

The V call is TRBV14, the J call TRBJ2-5; TRBD1 matches 7 bases. V shed 4 bases, J shed 6 bases, and the junction held 11 bases outside the gene matches. Germline-derived CDR1 and CDR2 are SGHDN and FVKESK. The CDR3 is made up of 15 amino acids. In DNA, the CDR3 is TGTGCCAGCAGCCTCCGGGACAGCCCCGTGAAGACCCAGTACTTC. Its protein is CASSLRDSPVKTQYF.

This chain connects TRBV2 to TRBJ2-5; TRBD1 agrees at 7 bases. The V gene's germline CDR1 is SNHLY and CDR2 FYNNEI. Unmatched junction bases numbered 0, after V lost 6 bases and J lost 2 bases. The CDR3 extends over 12 amino acids. The DNA for the CDR3 is TGTGCCAGCAGGGGACAGCAAGAGACCCAGTACTTC. The encoded protein is CASRGQQETQYF.

The J gene is TRBJ2-5, the V gene TRBV5-8; a possible D gene is TRBD1 (6 bases). CDR3 size: 16 residues. Germline CDR1 and CDR2: SGHTS and YDEGEE. Trimming cost V 0 bases and J 5 bases, with 17 bases left between them. DNA of the CDR3: TGTGCCAGCAGCTTGGGACAGGTCCAGAGAGACGAGACCCAGTACTTC. This translates into CASSLGQVQRDETQYF. The whole variable domain, remainder taken from reference TRBV5-8 and TRBJ2-5, is EAGVTQSPTHLIKTRGQQATLRCSPISGHTSVYWYQQALGLGLQFLLWYDEGEERNRGNFPPRFSGRQFPNYSSELNVNALELEDSALYLCASSLGQVQRDETQYFGPGTRLLVL.

This clone was detected only once. The rearrangement joins TRBV2 to TRBJ1-4; D unclear. This CDR3 comprises 13 residues. Trimming removed 4 bases at V and 3 bases at J, with 6 bases between. The germline V gene has CDR1 SNHLY and CDR2 FYNNEI. CDR3 DNA: TGTGCCAGCAGTGGGCAGCCTAATGAAAAACTGTTTTTT. Its protein product is CASSGQPNEKLFF.

The genes are TRBV7-7 and TRBJ1-1, with TRBD1 as a possible D gene (5 bases). Trimming took off 5 bases at V and 1 base at J, with 11 bases between the two ends. Germline V gene data show CDR1 as SSHAT and CDR2 as FNYEAQ (reference sequence). This CDR3 region has 14 residues. The CDR3 spells CASSPIGGNTEAFF. As DNA, the CDR3 is TGTGCCAGCAGCCCCATCGGGGGGAACACTGAAGCTTTCTTT.

J is TRBJ1-6 and V is TRBV19; a weak D match, TRBD1 (6 bases). Per germline, CDR1 LNHDA and CDR2 SQIVND (reference sequence). V was clipped by 1 base and J by 6 bases, with 13 bases between them. This CDR3 is built from 16 residues. CDR3 residues: CASSIGTGSRNSPLHF. The CDR3 DNA sequence: TGTGCCAGTAGTATAGGAACAGGGAGTCGTAATTCACCCCTCCACTTT.

Comment on this clone: Compared with germline, one end of the junction differs, possibly owing to a read error. The chain combines TRBV7-2 with TRBJ1-5; 7 positions match TRBD1. Germline loops: CDR1 SGHTA, CDR2 FQGNSA. The CDR3 has 13 residues. As DNA, the CDR3 is TGTGCCAGCAGGTTAGACAGGGATCAGCCCCAGCATTTT. Translating gives CASRLDRDQPQHF.

This chain uses TRBV7-2 with TRBJ2-4; D not resolved. The germline V gene has CDR1 SGHTA and CDR2 FQGNSA. Trimming cost V 2 bases and J 5 bases, with 1 base left between them. The CDR3 spans 11 residues. In nucleotides, the CDR3 is TGTGCCAGCAGCTTACAAAACATTCAGTACTTC. Translated, it gives CASSLQNIQYF.

This clone was seen only once. The rearrangement uses TRBV24-1 and TRBJ2-5; D gene unclear. The V gene lost 2 bases and the J gene lost 5 bases, with 23 bases spanning the gap. The CDR3 consists of 18 residues. In germline, CDR1 is KGHDR, CDR2 SFDVKD. The CDR3 is CATSDSRPTWAPMETQYF. CDR3 nucleotides: TGTGCCACCAGTGATTCCCGGCCCACTTGGGCCCCGATGGAGACCCAGTACTTC.

The J gene is TRBJ2-2, the V gene TRBV9, with D perhaps matching TRBD1 (5 bases). The CDR3 extends over 13 amino acids. The germline V gene encodes CDR1 SGDLS and CDR2 YYNGEE. V was cut by 3 bases and J by 9 bases, with 12 bases left in between. The CDR3, as DNA: TGTGCCAGCAGCGAGGGGCCAAACCGGGAGCTGTTTTTT. It translates to CASSEGPNRELFF.

This clone was detected a few times. This chain joins TRBV2 and TRBJ1-4; possibly TRBD1 for D (5 bases). The germline V gene has CDR1 SNHLY and CDR2 FYNNEI. The V end was cut by 2 bases, the J end by 6 bases, with 10 bases between. This CDR3 contains 14 residues. This CDR3 reads CASSELTVDEKLFF. The CDR3 bases are TGTGCCAGCAGTGAATTGACAGTTGATGAAAAACTGTTTTTT.

The gene calls are TRBV20-1 and TRBJ1-5; 10 bases line up with TRBD1. This CDR3 region has 17 residues. Germline-derived CDR1 and CDR2 are DFQATT and SNEGSKA (reference sequence). The V gene end was trimmed by 3 bases and the J gene end by 0 bases; junction bases not matched to a gene: 8. CDR3 DNA: TGCAGTGCTAGTAGAGGACAGGGGGATTATAGCAATCAGCCCCAGCATTTT. It is translated as CSASRGQGDYSNQPQHF.

This chain links TRBV2 with TRBJ1-1; possibly TRBD1 for D (5 bases). CDR1 is SNHLY, CDR2 FYNNEI, per germline. The CDR3 totals 12 residues. Trimming left V 11 bases short and J 5 bases short, with 15 bases between. The CDR3 nucleotides are TGTGCCGGGGGGGAGGGGAGGACTGAAGCTTTCTTT. It codes for CAGGEGRTEAFF.

The chain joins TRBV6-5 to TRBJ2-3; a weak D match, TRBD2 (6 bases). The CDR3 consists of 14 residues. V was cut by 4 bases and J by 5 bases, with 13 bases left in between. The V gene's germline CDR1 is MNHEY and CDR2 SVGAGI. The CDR3 DNA sequence: TGTGCCAGCAGTTCTGTCGGGGGAGTAGATACGCAGTATTTT. Its translation: CASSSVGGVDTQYF.

The chain carries TRBV9 and TRBJ2-1; 7 bases align to TRBD1. J gave up 5 bases and V 3 bases, and 2 bases lay outside the gene matches. The CDR3 runs to 13 residues. CDR1 SGDLS and CDR2 YYNGEE come from the germline V gene. In DNA, the CDR3 is TGTGCCAGCAGCGACGACAGGGACAATGAGCAGTTCTTC. It translates to CASSDDRDNEQFF.

This rearrangement joins TRBV7-9 to TRBJ1-2, with D maybe TRBD1 (6 bases). CDR1 is SEHNR and CDR2 is FQNEAQ in the germline V gene (reference sequence). The CDR3 contains 14 residues. Deletions cut 3 bases from V and 0 bases from J, with 8 bases between. For the CDR3, the DNA is TGTGCCAGCAGCTTGACAGGAACTAACTATGGCTACACCTTC. Translation gives CASSLTGTNYGYTF.